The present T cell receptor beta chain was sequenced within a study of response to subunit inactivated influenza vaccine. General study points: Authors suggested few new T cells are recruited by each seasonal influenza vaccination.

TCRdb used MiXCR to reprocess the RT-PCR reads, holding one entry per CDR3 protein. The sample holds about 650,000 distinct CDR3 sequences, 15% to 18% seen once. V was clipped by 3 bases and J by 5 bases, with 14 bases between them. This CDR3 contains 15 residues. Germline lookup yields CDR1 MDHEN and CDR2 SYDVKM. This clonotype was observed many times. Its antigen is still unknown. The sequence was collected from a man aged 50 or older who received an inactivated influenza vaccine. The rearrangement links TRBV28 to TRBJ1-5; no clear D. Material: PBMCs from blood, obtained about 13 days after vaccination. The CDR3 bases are TGTGCCAGCAGTTTTCGGGGAGTAAGGGATCAGCCCCAGCATTTT. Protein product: CASSFRGVRDQPQHF.